This TCR beta chain was recorded in a study of PD-L1 blockade in urothelial cancer. Germline V gene lookup returns CDR1 MGHRA and CDR2 YSYEKL. V lost 5 bases and J 0 bases, leaving 19 bases between the germline ends. This CDR3 region has 17 residues. Data came from immunoSEQ multiplex PCR; TCRdb stores just in-frame clones and leaves some out. The table shows some 41,000 clones, with more than 70% occurring only once. The TCR comes from a woman in her fifties or sixties with urothelial cancer. The gene calls are TRBV4-1 and TRBJ1-1; a weak D match, TRBD1 (5 bases). Material: PBMCs, obtained around atezolizumab (anti-PD-L1) treatment. Here the CDR3 reads CASSSQDSFLMNTEAFF. CDR3 nucleotide sequence: TGCGCCAGCAGCTCGCAAGACAGTTTTCTTATGAACACTGAAGCTTTCTTT.